This section outlines one T cell receptor (beta chain) sequence together with its context. The sample belongs to a study of cytomegalovirus exposure and HLA in healthy donors. V was cut by 3 bases and J by 7 bases, with 11 bases left in between. The germline gives CDR1 SGHDT, CDR2 YYEEEE. This CDR3 spans 12 amino acids. Researchers ran the PCR with 60 Vbeta and 13 Jbeta primers. Assay used: immunoSEQ multiplex PCR; TCRdb lists only in-frame clones, some missing. Its listing shows 45,000 to 70,000 clones. The TCR sequence derives from a woman younger than 45 in good health and CMV-seropositive. This chain uses TRBV5-6 with TRBJ2-7, with D perhaps TRBD1 (7 bases). Sequenced: PBMCs. CDR3 sequence: CASSSPGGEQYF. The DNA for the CDR3 is TGTGCCAGCAGCTCGCCAGGGGGGGAGCAGTACTTC.